The 27 T cell receptor beta chains listed next were all sequenced from one sample in a study of shared clonotypes between healthy human individuals. Only in-frame clones appear in the TCRdb table, and some are missing; sequencing was by immunoSEQ multiplex PCR. The data show a few million clones, 85% to 95% seen once. Material: naive CD4+ T cells from PBMCs. Specified subset: CD45RA+ positively selected. The receptors derive from a man aged 18 to 35 in good health. Some clones in this sample may be carry-over from other donors' samples.

As regards this clone: The same CDR3 arises from other DNA sequences in this sample as well. The chain employs TRBV28 and TRBJ2-3; D is undetermined. Trimming cost V 3 bases and J 6 bases, with 7 bases left between them. Germline CDR1 MDHEN, CDR2 SYDVKM. This CDR3 contains 12 residues. CDR3 protein: CASSLRWDTQYF. The DNA for the CDR3 is TGTGCCAGCAGTTTGCGGTGGGATACGCAGTATTTT.

A word on this clone: Other DNA sequences within the sample encode an identical CDR3. The gene calls are TRBV27 and TRBJ2-7; tentatively, D is TRBD1 (5 bases). Trimming cost V 3 bases and J 2 bases, with 11 bases left between them. The germline gives CDR1 MNHEY, CDR2 SMNVEV (reference sequence). CDR3 size: 14 residues. The CDR3 here is CASSLTAGAYEQYF. The CDR3 nucleotides read TGTGCCAGCAGTTTGACAGCAGGAGCCTACGAGCAGTACTTC.

V usage is TRBV19 and J usage is TRBJ2-6, with a possible D match to TRBD1 (6 bases). CDR1 is LNHDA, CDR2 SQIVND, per germline (reference sequence). V lost 3 bases and J lost 0, with 9 bases in between. The CDR3 totals 16 residues. CDR3 in DNA: TGTGCCAGTAGTATGACAGGCTACTCTGGGGCCAACGTCCTGACTTTC. It yields the protein CASSMTGYSGANVLTF.

J is TRBJ2-2 and V is TRBV2; D is unclear. Germline loops: CDR1 SNHLY, CDR2 FYNNEI. This CDR3 spans 13 amino acids. The V gene lost 7 bases and the J gene lost 8 bases, with 14 bases spanning the gap. CDR3 coding DNA: TGTGCCAGCACGGGCACCACGACAGGGGAGCTGTTTTTT. This encodes CASTGTTTGELFF.

CDR3 in amino acids: CASSLVVNIPNTEAFF. DNA of the CDR3: TGTGCCAGCAGCTTAGTAGTAAACATACCGAACACTGAAGCTTTCTTT. The chain uses TRBV7-2 and TRBJ1-1; D unclear. CDR1 is SGHTA, CDR2 FQGNSA, per germline. The V and J ends lost 1 base and 1 base respectively, with 13 bases between them. The CDR3 runs to 16 residues.

The chain joins TRBV11-2 to TRBJ2-7; D remains unclear. Trimming pared 3 bases from V and 1 base from J, leaving 10 bases between. The germline gives CDR1 SGHAT, CDR2 FQNNGV. CDR3 length: 14 residues. In DNA, the CDR3 is TGTGCCAGCAGCTTCGTTGACGGTTCCTACGAGCAGTACTTC. It specifies CASSFVDGSYEQYF.

This chain joins TRBV11-2 and TRBJ2-5, with 7 nucleotides matching TRBD1. Germline CDR1 reads SGHAT; CDR2 reads FQNNGV. Trimming at V came to 3 bases and at J to 2 bases, leaving 9 bases not matched to a gene. The length of the CDR3 is 16 residues. CDR3 DNA: TGTGCCAGCAGCTTCCGGCTCAGGGGGATTCAAGAGACCCAGTACTTC. As protein: CASSFRLRGIQETQYF.

V gene TRBV30 combines with J gene TRBJ1-6; 7 bases match TRBD1. The V segment lost 4 bases and the J segment 7 bases; nucleotides outside the gene matches: 4. Germline lookup yields CDR1 GTSNPN and CDR2 SVGIG (reference sequence). The CDR3 has 13 residues. The chain's CDR3 is CAWNDRVNSPLHF. In nucleotides, the CDR3 is TGTGCCTGGAATGACAGGGTCAATTCACCCCTCCACTTT. Full variable domain (outside the CDR3, taken from reference TRBV30 and TRBJ1-6): SQTIHQWPATLVQPVGSPLSLECTVEGTSNPNLYWYRQAAGRGLQLLFYSVGIGQISSEVPQNLSASRPQDRQFILSSKKLLLSDSGFYLCAWNDRVNSPLHFGNGTRLTVT.

The rearrangement links TRBV6-6 to TRBJ1-6, with D maybe TRBD1 (6 bases). Germline values: CDR1 MNHNY, CDR2 SVGAGI (reference sequence). V gave up 2 bases and J gave up 9 bases, with 11 bases separating them. The CDR3 has 14 amino acids. CDR3 protein: CASSYTGTLSPLHF. In DNA form, the CDR3 reads TGTGCCAGCAGTTACACCGGGACACTTTCACCCCTCCACTTT.

The chain employs TRBV28 and TRBJ2-1; 11 bases line up with TRBD2. The germline gives CDR1 MDHEN, CDR2 SYDVKM. The trim removed 4 bases at V and 2 bases at J, leaving 4 bases unmatched. There are 16 residues in the CDR3. The CDR3 loop is CASSSRLAGTYNEQFF. The CDR3 DNA follows: TGTGCCAGCAGTTCCAGACTAGCGGGGACCTACAATGAGCAGTTCTTC.

The V gene is TRBV19, the J gene TRBJ1-3; 7 bases fit TRBD1. V trimming: 3 bases; J trimming: 0 bases; junction bases outside the gene matches: 8. CDR3 length: 17 residues. The germline gives CDR1 LNHDA, CDR2 SQIVND (reference sequence). CDR3: CASSMSDRPSSGNTIYF. In DNA form, the CDR3 reads TGTGCCAGTAGTATGTCGGACAGGCCGAGCTCTGGAAACACCATATATTTT.

The rearrangement joins TRBV7-9 to TRBJ1-3; possible D gene TRBD1, 5 bases. The V end was cut by 5 bases, the J end by 6 bases, with 14 bases between. CDR1 SEHNR and CDR2 FQNEAQ come from the germline V gene (reference sequence). The CDR3 contains 14 residues. The DNA for the CDR3 is TGTGCCAGCAGCCAGAGTAGGGGCGTAAACACCATATATTTT. This codes for CASSQSRGVNTIYF. Drawing the rest from reference TRBV7-9 and TRBJ1-3, the complete variable domain is DTGVSQNPRHKITKRGQNVTFRCDPISEHNRLYWYRQTLGQGPEFLTYFQNEAQLEKSRLLSDRFSAERPKGSFSTLEIQRTEQGDSAMYLCASSQSRGVNTIYFGEGSWLTVV.

The chain combines TRBV28 with TRBJ2-2, with 7 bases that match TRBD1. V was pared by 5 bases and J by 3 bases, with 3 bases of the junction left unmatched. Germline V gene sequence: CDR1 MDHEN, CDR2 SYDVKM. CDR3 length: 14 residues. The CDR3 region has the DNA TGTGCCAGCAGTATCACAGGGGACACCGGGGAGCTGTTTTTT. The encoded protein is CASSITGDTGELFF.

This clone was counted a few times. The sample holds other DNA sequences that translate to the same CDR3. The chain is built from TRBV7-3 and TRBJ2-3; 10 bases match TRBD2. The trim removed 5 bases at V and 1 base at J, leaving 3 bases unmatched. The length of the CDR3 is 15 residues. Germline values: CDR1 SGHTA, CDR2 FQGTGA. DNA of the CDR3: TGTGCCAGCAGCCCTAGCGGGAGTGGCACAGATACGCAGTATTTT. It codes for CASSPSGSGTDTQYF.

The genes are TRBV28 and TRBJ2-3, with 14 bases identical to TRBD2. Trimming at V came to 3 bases and at J to 4 bases, leaving 9 bases not matched to a gene. The CDR3 loop spans 18 amino acids. Germline V gene lookup returns CDR1 MDHEN and CDR2 SYDVKM. The CDR3 reads CASSFQGTSGSRADTQYF. CDR3 coding DNA: TGTGCCAGCAGTTTCCAAGGGACTAGCGGGAGTAGAGCAGATACGCAGTATTTT.

This rearrangement joins TRBV6-1 to TRBJ1-6; D remains ambiguous. The CDR3 has 15 residues. V was cut by 1 base and J by 9 bases, with 13 bases left in between. Germline lookup yields CDR1 MNHNS and CDR2 SASEGT. The CDR3 bases are TGTGCCAGCAGTGAAGGGGCCGCCGGTGGTTCACCCCTCCACTTT. It encodes CASSEGAAGGSPLHF.

The rearrangement links TRBV5-1 to TRBJ2-2; tentatively, D is TRBD2 (6 bases). The CDR3 loop spans 13 amino acids. Germline V gene sequence: CDR1 SGHRS, CDR2 YFSETQ. Trimming took off 4 bases at V and 6 bases at J, with 10 bases between the two ends. In DNA, the CDR3 is TGCGCCAGCAGCCATGGAGGGTCCGGGGAGCTGTTTTTT. This codes for CASSHGGSGELFF.

V gene TRBV25-1 combines with J gene TRBJ1-2; D call uncertain. This CDR3 region has 15 residues. Germline CDR1 and CDR2: MGHDK and SYGVNS. Trimming shortened V by 6 bases and J by 4 bases, and 18 bases separated the two germline ends. CDR3: CASSDLGSVSYGYTF. CDR3 nucleotide sequence: TGTGCCAGCAGCGACTTGGGCAGCGTTTCCTATGGCTACACCTTC.

This sequence joins TRBV28 and TRBJ2-7; 10 positions agree with TRBD2. Germline values: CDR1 MDHEN, CDR2 SYDVKM. V lost 7 bases, J lost 0 bases, and 9 bases stayed unmatched. The CDR3 sequence is 16 residues long. CDR3 bases: TGTGCCAGCATGAGTGACGGGACTAGCGTCTCCTACGAGCAGTACTTC. It encodes CASMSDGTSVSYEQYF.

J is TRBJ2-3 and V is TRBV5-1; no reliable D call. The CDR3 length is 14 residues. Trimming removed 4 bases at V and 4 bases at J, with 13 bases between. Germline loops: CDR1 SGHRS, CDR2 YFSETQ. The CDR3 DNA reads as TGCGCCAGCAGCCCCCTGTCTCAGGCAGATACGCAGTATTTT. It yields the protein CASSPLSQADTQYF.

V gene TRBV6-6 combines with J gene TRBJ1-1, with no clear D. The V gene's germline CDR1 is MNHNY and CDR2 SVGAGI (reference sequence). The CDR3 runs to 14 residues. V gave up 0 bases and J gave up 8 bases, with 13 bases separating them. In nucleotides, the CDR3 is TGTGCCAGCAGTTACTCCCGCGGAGGGAGCGAAGCTTTCTTT. It translates to CASSYSRGGSEAFF.

The J gene is TRBJ1-5, the V gene TRBV15; D uncertain. Trimming took off 5 bases at V and 4 bases at J, with 9 bases between the two ends. CDR1 is LNHNV, CDR2 YYDKDF, per germline (reference sequence). The CDR3 length is 13 residues. CDR3 protein: CATSPAPNQPQHF. In nucleotides, the CDR3 is TGTGCCACCAGCCCCGCCCCTAATCAGCCCCAGCATTTT.

This clone was seen only a few times. This sequence joins TRBV6-1 and TRBJ2-7, with 8 bases that match TRBD2. The CDR3 has 13 amino acids. Germline CDR1 and CDR2: MNHNS and SASEGT. Losses at the gene ends were 8 bases for V and 4 bases for J; bases not matched to a gene: 7. The CDR3 here is CASSVAGRYEQYF. For the CDR3, the DNA is TGTGCCAGCTCCGTAGCGGGACGGTACGAGCAGTACTTC.

This clone was observed a few times. V is TRBV2 and J is TRBJ1-3, with D possibly matching TRBD1 (6 bases). Germline CDR1 and CDR2: SNHLY and FYNNEI. V gave up 5 bases and J gave up 11 bases, with 13 bases separating them. CDR3 length: 12 residues. DNA of the CDR3: TGTGCCAGCAGTAGGAGGGGGAGTGCCATATATTTT. This gives the protein CASSRRGSAIYF. Using reference TRBV2 and TRBJ1-3 for the parts outside the CDR3, the full variable domain is EPEVTQTPSHQVTQMGQEVILRCVPISNHLYFYWYRQILGQKVEFLVSFYNNEISEKSEIFDDQFSVERPDGSNFTLKIRSTKLEDSAMYFCASSRRGSAIYFGEGSWLTVV.

The rearrangement links TRBV11-2 to TRBJ2-7, with D perhaps matching TRBD2 (5 bases). This CDR3 comprises 12 residues. CDR1 SGHAT and CDR2 FQNNGV come from the germline V gene. V was pared by 6 bases and J by 8 bases, with 14 bases between. The DNA for the CDR3 is TGTGCCAGCAGAGCGGACGCTTACAAGCAGTACTTC. Encoded protein: CASRADAYKQYF.

The V and J genes are TRBV28 and TRBJ1-5; no definite D call. Trimming took 3 bases from V and 3 from J, leaving 15 bases between them. The length of the CDR3 is 16 residues. Germline assignment: CDR1 MDHEN and CDR2 SYDVKM. The CDR3 here is CASSFWYEGPNQPQHF. DNA of the CDR3: TGTGCCAGCAGTTTTTGGTATGAGGGCCCCAATCAGCCCCAGCATTTT.

This clone was found a few times. This chain connects TRBV7-9 to TRBJ1-1, with TRBD1 matching 7 bases. Germline CDR1 reads SEHNR; CDR2 reads FQNEAQ (reference sequence). V lost 5 bases, J lost 5 bases, and 11 bases stayed unmatched. CDR3 size: 15 residues. CDR3 region: CASSPGTELWTEAFF. The CDR3 DNA sequence: TGTGCCAGCAGCCCTGGGACAGAACTATGGACTGAAGCTTTCTTT.